This TCR beta chain was found in a study of cytomegalovirus exposure and HLA in healthy donors. The study's findings and limits: A few CMV-associated chains proved CMV antigen-specific in vitro. In a later analysis, across HLA loci, associated TCR counts were highest for DRB1, lowest for HLA-C.

The CDR3 has 15 amino acids. V shed 4 bases and J shed 0 bases, with 14 bases lying between them. Germline lookup yields CDR1 SGHNT and CDR2 YYREEE (reference sequence). PCR used 60 Vbeta primers and 13 Jbeta primers. TCRdb's copy holds only in-frame clones and misses some; the assay was immunoSEQ multiplex PCR. The data contain about 120,000 clones, 82% of them seen just once; the ten biggest clones take up 22%. Worth noting for this clone: What it recognizes is unknown.

The donors gave bone marrow, and they were healthy. The V gene is TRBV5-4, the J gene TRBJ2-7, with D perhaps TRBD1 (7 bases). Sequencing was performed on PBMCs. The sequence was collected from a man younger than 45 in good health and CMV-seropositive. CDR3 residues: CASSGGTASSYEQYF. The DNA for the CDR3 is TGTGCCAGCAGCGGAGGGACAGCGAGCTCCTACGAGCAGTACTTC. Full variable domain (rest looked up from reference TRBV5-4 and TRBJ2-7): ETGVTQSPTHLIKTRGQQVTLRCSSQSGHNTVSWYQQALGQGPQFIFQYYREEENGRGNFPPRFSGLQFPNYSSELNVNALELDDSALYLCASSGGTASSYEQYFGPGTRLTVT.